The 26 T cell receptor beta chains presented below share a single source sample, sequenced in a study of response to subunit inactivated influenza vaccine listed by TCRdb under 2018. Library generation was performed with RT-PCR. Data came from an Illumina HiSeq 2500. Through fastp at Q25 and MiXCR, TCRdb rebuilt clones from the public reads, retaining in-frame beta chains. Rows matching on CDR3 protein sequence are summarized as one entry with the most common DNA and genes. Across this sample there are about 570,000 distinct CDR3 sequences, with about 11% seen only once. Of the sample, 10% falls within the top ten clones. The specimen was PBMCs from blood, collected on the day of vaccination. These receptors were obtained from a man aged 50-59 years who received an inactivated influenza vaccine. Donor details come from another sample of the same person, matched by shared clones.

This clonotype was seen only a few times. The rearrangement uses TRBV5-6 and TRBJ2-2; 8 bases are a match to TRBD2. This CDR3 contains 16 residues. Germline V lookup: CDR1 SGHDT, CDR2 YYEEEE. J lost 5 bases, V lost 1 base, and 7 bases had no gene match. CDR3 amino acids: CASSLPGLVGTGELFF. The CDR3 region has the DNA TGTGCCAGCAGCTTGCCGGGACTAGTGGGTACCGGGGAGCTGTTTTTT.

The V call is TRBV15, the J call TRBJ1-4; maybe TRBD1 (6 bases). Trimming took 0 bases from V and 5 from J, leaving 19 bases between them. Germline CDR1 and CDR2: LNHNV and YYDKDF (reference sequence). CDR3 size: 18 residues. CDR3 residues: CATSRESPERTANEKLFF. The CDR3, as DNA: TGTGCCACCAGCAGAGAGTCCCCGGAGAGGACAGCGAATGAAAAACTGTTTTTT.

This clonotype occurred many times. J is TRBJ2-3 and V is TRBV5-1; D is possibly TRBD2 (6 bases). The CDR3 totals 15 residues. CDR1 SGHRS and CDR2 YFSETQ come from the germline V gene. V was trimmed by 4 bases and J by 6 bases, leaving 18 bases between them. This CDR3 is CASSRDSIAADTQYF. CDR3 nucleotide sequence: TGCGCCAGCAGCAGGGACTCGATAGCAGCGGATACGCAGTATTTT.

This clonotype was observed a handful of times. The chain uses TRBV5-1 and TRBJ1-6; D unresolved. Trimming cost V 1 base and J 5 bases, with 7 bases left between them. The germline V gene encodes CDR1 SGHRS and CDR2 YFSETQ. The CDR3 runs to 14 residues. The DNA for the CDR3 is TGCGCCAGCAGCTTGTTCTCAGATAATTCACCCCTCCACTTT. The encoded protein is CASSLFSDNSPLHF.

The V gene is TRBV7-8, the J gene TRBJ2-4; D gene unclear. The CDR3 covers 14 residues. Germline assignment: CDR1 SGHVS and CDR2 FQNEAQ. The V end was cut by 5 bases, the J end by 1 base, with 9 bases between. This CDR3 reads CASSGPRAKNIQYF. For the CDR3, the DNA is TGTGCCAGCAGCGGGCCCAGGGCCAAAAACATTCAGTACTTC.

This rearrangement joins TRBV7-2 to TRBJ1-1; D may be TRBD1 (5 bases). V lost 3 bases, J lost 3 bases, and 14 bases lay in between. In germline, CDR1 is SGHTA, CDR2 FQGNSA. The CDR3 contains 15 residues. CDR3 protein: CASSFDSTRDTEAFF. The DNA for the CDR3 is TGTGCCAGCAGCTTCGACAGCACGCGGGACACTGAAGCTTTCTTT.

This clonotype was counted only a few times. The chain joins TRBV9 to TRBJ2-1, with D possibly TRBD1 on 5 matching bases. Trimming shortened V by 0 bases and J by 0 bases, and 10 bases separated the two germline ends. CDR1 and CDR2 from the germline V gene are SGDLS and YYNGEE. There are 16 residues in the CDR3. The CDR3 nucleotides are TGTGCCAGCAGCGTAGATCCCCAGGGCTCCTACAATGAGCAGTTCTTC. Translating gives CASSVDPQGSYNEQFF.

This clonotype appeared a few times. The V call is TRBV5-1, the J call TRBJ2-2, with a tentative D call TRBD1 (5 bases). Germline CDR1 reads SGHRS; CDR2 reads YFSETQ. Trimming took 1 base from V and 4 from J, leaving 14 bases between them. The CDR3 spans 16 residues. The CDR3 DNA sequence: TGCGCCAGCAGCTTGCGACCGCAGGGTATCACCGGGGAGCTGTTTTTT. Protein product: CASSLRPQGITGELFF.

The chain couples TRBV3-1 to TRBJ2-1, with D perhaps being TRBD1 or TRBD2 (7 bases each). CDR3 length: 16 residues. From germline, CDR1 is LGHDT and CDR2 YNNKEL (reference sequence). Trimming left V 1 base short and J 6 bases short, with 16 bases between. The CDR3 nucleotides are TGTGCCAGCAGCCAAGTAGTGGGGGGGACAGCCAATGAGCAGTTCTTC. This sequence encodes CASSQVVGGTANEQFF.

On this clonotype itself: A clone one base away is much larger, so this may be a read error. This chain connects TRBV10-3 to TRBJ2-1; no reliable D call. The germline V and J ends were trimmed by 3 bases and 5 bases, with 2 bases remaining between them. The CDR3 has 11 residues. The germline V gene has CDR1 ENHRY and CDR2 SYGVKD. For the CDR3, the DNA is TGTGCCATCAGTGAACACAATGAGCAGTTCTTC. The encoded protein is CAISEHNEQFF.

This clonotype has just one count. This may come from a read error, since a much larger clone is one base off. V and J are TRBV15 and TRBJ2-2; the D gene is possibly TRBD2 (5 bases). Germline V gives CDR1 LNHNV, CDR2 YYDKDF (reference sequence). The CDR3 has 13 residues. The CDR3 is CATSRALTGELVF. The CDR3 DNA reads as TGTGCCACCAGCAGAGCCCTCACCGGGGAGCTGGTTTTT.

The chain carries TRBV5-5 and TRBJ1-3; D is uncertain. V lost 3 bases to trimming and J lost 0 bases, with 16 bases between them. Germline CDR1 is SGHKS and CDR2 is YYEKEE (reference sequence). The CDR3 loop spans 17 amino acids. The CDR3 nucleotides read TGTGCCAGCAGCTCTGCTTGGGCTGCGGACTCTGGAAACACCATATATTTT. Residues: CASSSAWAADSGNTIYF.

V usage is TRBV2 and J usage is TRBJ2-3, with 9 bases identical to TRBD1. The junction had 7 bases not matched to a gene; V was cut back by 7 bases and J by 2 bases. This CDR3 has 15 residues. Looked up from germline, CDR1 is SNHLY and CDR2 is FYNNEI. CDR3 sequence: CASNKQGAFTDTQYF. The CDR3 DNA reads TGTGCCAGCAACAAACAGGGGGCCTTCACAGATACGCAGTATTTT.

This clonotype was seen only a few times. CDR3 residues: CASSILSSGANVLTF. The CDR3 nucleotides read TGTGCCAGTAGTATACTCAGCTCTGGGGCCAACGTCCTGACTTTC. The chain is built from TRBV19 and TRBJ2-6; no firm D call. Deletions cut 2 bases from V and 0 bases from J, with 5 bases between. Germline V gives CDR1 LNHDA, CDR2 SQIVND (reference sequence). The CDR3 runs to 15 residues.

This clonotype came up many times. The CDR3 protein is CASSLGRNEQFF. CDR3 bases: TGTGCCAGCAGCTTGGGGCGGAATGAGCAGTTCTTC. V gene TRBV7-9 combines with J gene TRBJ2-1; D might be TRBD1 (5 bases). There are 12 residues in the CDR3. Trimming removed 3 bases from V and 7 bases from J, with 7 bases in between. The germline V gene has CDR1 SEHNR and CDR2 FQNEAQ (reference sequence).

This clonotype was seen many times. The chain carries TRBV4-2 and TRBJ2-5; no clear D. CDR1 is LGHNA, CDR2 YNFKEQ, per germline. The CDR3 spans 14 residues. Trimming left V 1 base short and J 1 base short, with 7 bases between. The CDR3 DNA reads TGTGCCAGCAGCCAAGGACGGTTCCAAGAGACCCAGTACTTC. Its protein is CASSQGRFQETQYF.

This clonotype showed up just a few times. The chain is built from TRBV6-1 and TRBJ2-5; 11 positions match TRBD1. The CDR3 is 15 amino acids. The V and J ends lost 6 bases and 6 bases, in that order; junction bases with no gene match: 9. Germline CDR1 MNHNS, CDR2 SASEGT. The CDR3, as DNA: TGTGCCAGCAGACCCTCCGGACAGGGGGCGAAGACCCAGTACTTC. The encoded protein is CASRPSGQGAKTQYF.

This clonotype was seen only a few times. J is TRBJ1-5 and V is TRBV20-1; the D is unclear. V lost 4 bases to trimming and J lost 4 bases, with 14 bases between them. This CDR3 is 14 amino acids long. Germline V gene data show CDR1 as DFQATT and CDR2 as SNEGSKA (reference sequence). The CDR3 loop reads CSATHTLPNQPQHF. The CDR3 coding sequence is TGCAGTGCTACTCATACGTTACCTAATCAGCCCCAGCATTTT.

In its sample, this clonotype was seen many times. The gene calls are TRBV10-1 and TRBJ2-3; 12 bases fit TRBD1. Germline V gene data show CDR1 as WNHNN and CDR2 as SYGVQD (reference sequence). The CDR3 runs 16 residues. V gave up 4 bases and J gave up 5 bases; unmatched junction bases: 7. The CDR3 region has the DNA TGCGCCAGCAGTGCCGAGGGACAGGGGGCCAGAGATACGCAGTATTTT. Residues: CASSAEGQGARDTQYF.

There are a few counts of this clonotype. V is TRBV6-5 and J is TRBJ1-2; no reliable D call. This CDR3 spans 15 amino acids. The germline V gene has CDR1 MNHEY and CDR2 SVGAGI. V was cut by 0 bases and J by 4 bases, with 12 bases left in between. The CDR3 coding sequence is TGTGCCAGCAGTTACTCAGTAGGGTCCGCCTATGGCTACACCTTC. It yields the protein CASSYSVGSAYGYTF.

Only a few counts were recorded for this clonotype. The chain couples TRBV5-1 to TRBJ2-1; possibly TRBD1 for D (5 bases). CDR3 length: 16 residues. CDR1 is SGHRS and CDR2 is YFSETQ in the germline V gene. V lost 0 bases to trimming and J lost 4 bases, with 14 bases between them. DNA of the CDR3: TGCGCCAGCAGCTTGGGGACAAATTTTGGATACAATGAGCAGTTCTTC. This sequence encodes CASSLGTNFGYNEQFF.

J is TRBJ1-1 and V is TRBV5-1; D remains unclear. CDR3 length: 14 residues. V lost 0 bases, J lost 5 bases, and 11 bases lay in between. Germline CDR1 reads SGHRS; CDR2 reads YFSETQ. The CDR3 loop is CASSLELGKTEAFF. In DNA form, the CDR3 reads TGCGCCAGCAGCTTGGAATTGGGGAAGACTGAAGCTTTCTTT.

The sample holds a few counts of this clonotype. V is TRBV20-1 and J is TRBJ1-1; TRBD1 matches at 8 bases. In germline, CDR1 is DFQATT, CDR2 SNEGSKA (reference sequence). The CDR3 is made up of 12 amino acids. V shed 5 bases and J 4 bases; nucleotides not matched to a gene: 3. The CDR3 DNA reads TGCAGTGCTGCCAGGGGGCCCACTGAAGCTTTCTTT. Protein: CSAARGPTEAFF.

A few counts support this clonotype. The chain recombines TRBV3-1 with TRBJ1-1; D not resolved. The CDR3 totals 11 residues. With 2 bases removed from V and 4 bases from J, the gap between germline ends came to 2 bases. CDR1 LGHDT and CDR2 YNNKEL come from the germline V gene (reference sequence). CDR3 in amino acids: CASSQTTEAFF. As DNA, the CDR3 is TGTGCCAGCAGCCAAACCACTGAAGCTTTCTTT.

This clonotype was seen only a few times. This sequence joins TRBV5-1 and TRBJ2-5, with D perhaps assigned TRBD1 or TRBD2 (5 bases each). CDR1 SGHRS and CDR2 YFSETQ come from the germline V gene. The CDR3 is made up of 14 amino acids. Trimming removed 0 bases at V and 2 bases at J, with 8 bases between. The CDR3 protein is CASSLVEGQETQYF. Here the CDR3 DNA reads TGCGCCAGCAGCTTGGTCGAGGGGCAAGAGACCCAGTACTTC.

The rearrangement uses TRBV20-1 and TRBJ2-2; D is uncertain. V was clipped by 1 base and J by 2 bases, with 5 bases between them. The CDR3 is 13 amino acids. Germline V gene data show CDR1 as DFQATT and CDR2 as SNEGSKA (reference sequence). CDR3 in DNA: TGCAGTGCTAGAGTTCCCAACACCGGGGAGCTGTTTTTT. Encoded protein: CSARVPNTGELFF.